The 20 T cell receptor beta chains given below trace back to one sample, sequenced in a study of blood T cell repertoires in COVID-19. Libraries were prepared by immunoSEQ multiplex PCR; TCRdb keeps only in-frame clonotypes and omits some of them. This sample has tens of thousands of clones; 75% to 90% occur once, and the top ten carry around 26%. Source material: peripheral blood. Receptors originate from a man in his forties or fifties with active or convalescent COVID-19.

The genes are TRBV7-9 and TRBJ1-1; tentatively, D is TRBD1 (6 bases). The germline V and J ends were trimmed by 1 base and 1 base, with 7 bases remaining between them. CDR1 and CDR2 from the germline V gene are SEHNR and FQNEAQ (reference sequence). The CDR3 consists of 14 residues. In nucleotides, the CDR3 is TGTGCCAGCAGCTTAGAGGGACAGAACACTGAAGCTTTCTTT. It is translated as CASSLEGQNTEAFF.

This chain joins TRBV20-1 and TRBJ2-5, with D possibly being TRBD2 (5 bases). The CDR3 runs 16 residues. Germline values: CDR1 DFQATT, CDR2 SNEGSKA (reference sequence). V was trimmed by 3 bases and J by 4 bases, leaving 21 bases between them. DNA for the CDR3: TGCAGTGCTAGTCGTATGTACGGCGGGTCGGCAGAGACCCAGTACTTC. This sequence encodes CSASRMYGGSAETQYF.

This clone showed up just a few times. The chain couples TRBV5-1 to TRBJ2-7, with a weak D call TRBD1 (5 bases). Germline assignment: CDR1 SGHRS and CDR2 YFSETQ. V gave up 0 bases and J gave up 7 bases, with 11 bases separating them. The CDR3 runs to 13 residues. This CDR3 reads CASSLAGPREQYF. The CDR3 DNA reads TGCGCCAGCAGCTTGGCAGGGCCGAGGGAGCAGTACTTC.

CDR3 nucleotides: TGTGCCAGTGGAGGAGGAGTTACGCAGTATTTT. It encodes CASGGGVTQYF. The chain couples TRBV19 to TRBJ2-3; D is possibly TRBD2 (5 bases). CDR1 is LNHDA and CDR2 is SQIVND in the germline V gene (reference sequence). The CDR3 contains 11 residues. V lost 8 bases and J lost 8, with 11 bases in between.

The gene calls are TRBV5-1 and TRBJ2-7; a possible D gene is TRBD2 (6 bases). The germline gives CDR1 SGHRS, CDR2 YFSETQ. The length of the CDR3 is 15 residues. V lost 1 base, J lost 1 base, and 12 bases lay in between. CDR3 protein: CASSLSAGRSYEQYF. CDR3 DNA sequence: TGCGCCAGCAGCTTGTCGGCGGGGCGATCCTACGAGCAGTACTTC.

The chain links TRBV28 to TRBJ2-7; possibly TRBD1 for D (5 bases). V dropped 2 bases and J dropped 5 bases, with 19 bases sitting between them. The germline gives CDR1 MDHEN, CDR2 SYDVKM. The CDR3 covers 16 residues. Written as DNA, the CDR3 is TGTGCCAGCAGTTTAAGTCAGTGGAGTGGGGCGAACGAGCAGTACTTC. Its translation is CASSLSQWSGANEQYF.

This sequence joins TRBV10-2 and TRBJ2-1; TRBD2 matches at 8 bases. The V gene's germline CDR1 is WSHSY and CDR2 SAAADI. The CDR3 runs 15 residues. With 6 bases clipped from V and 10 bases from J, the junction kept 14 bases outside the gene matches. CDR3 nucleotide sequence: TGCGCCAGCAGCGCCTCAGCGCGGGAGGATCGGGAGCAGTTCTTC. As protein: CASSASAREDREQFF.

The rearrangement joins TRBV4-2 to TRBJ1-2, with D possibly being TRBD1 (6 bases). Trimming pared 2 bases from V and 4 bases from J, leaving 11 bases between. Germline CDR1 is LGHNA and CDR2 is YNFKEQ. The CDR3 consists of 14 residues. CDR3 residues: CASSQLTGPYGYTF. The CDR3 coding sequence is TGTGCCAGCAGCCAACTAACAGGGCCCTATGGCTACACCTTC.

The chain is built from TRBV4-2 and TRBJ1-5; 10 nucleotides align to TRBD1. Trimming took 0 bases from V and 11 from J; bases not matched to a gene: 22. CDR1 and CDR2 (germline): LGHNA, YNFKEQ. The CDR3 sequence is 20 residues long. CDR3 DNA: TGTGCCAGCAGCCAAGAGGGACAGGGGATAGATCAGCCTTTAGTCCCGGCCCAGCATTTT. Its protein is CASSQEGQGIDQPLVPAQHF.

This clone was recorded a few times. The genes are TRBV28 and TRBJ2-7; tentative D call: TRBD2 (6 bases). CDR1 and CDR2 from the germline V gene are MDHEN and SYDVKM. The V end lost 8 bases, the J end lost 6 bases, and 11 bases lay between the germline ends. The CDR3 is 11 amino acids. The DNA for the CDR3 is TGTGCCAGCGAGGGCGGGACCGAGCAGTACTTC. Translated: CASEGGTEQYF.

This CDR3 is CASSFQASAQDTQYF. CDR3 coding DNA: TGTGCCAGCAGTTTTCAGGCTAGCGCCCAGGATACGCAGTATTTT. The chain recombines TRBV28 with TRBJ2-3; D is possibly TRBD2 (6 bases). The germline V gene has CDR1 MDHEN and CDR2 SYDVKM. V lost 3 bases and J 6 bases, leaving 16 bases between the germline ends. CDR3 length: 15 amino acids.

The chain's CDR3 is CASRSLQGAVRSEAFF. CDR3 sequence (DNA): TGTGCCAGCAGGTCGCTACAGGGGGCGGTGAGGTCTGAAGCTTTCTTT. The chain employs TRBV7-6 and TRBJ1-1, with 9 bases that match TRBD1. The V gene end was trimmed by 6 bases and the J gene end by 6 bases; junction bases not matched to a gene: 14. From germline, CDR1 is SGHVS and CDR2 FNYEAQ. The CDR3 consists of 16 residues.

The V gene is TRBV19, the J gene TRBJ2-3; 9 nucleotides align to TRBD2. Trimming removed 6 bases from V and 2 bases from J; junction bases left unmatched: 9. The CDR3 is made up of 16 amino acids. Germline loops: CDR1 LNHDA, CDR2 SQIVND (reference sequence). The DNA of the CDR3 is TGTGCCAGTAGCCGTCGAATAGCGGGGGACACAGATACGCAGTATTTT. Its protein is CASSRRIAGDTDTQYF.

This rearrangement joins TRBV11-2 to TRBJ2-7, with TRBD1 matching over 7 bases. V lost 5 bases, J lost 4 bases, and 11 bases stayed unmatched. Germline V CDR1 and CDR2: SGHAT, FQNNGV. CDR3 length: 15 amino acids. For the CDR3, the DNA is TGTGCCAGCAGCGAAACCACGGGACAGCTATACGAGCAGTACTTC. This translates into CASSETTGQLYEQYF.

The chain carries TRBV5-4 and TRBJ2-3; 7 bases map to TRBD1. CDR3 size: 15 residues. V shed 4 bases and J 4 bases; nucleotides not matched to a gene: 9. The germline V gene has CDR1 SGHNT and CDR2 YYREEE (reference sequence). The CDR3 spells CASSQGTANADTQYF. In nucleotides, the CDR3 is TGTGCCAGCAGCCAGGGGACAGCCAACGCAGATACGCAGTATTTT. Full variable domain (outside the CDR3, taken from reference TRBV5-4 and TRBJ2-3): ETGVTQSPTHLIKTRGQQVTLRCSSQSGHNTVSWYQQALGQGPQFIFQYYREEENGRGNFPPRFSGLQFPNYSSELNVNALELDDSALYLCASSQGTANADTQYFGPGTRLTVL.

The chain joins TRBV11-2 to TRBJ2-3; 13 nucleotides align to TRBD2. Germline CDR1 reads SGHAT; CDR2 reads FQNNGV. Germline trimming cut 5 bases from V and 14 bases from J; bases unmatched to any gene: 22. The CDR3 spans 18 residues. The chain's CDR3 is CASSGGGTSGNYLRLRYF. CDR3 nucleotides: TGTGCCAGCAGCGGAGGGGGGACTAGCGGGAATTATTTGCGGTTACGGTATTTT.

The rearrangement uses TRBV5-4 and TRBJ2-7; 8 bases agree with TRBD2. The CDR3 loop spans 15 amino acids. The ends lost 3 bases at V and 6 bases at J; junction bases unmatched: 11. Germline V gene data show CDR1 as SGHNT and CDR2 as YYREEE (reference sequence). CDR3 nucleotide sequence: TGTGCCAGCAGCTCACACCTAGCGGGCCCTTCCGAGCAGTACTTC. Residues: CASSSHLAGPSEQYF.

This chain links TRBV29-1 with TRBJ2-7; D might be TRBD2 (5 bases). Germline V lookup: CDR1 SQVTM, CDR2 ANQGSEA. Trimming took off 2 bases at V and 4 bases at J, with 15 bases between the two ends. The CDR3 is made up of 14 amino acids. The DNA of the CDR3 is TGCAGCGTTGAAATCAGCGGCAAGCCATACGAGCAGTACTTC. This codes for CSVEISGKPYEQYF.

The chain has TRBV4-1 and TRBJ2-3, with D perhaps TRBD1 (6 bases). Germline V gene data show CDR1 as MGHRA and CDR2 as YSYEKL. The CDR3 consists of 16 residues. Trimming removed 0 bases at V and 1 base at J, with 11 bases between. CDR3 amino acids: CASSQDPAGGTDTQYF. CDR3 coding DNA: TGCGCCAGCAGCCAAGACCCGGCAGGGGGCACAGATACGCAGTATTTT.

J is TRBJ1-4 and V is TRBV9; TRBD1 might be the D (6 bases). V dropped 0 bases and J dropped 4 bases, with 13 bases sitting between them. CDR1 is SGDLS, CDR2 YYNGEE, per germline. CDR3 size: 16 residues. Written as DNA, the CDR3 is TGTGCCAGCAGCGTAGAGGGTGGACAGAGTAATGAAAAACTGTTTTTT. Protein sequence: CASSVEGGQSNEKLFF.